These T cell receptor beta chains were read from a single sample in a study of blood T cell repertoires in COVID-19. Measured with immunoSEQ multiplex PCR; TCRdb has only the in-frame clones, and not every one. The sample consists of 350,000 to 450,000 clones, roughly 86% of them appearing once. What was sequenced was peripheral blood. All receptors come from a woman aged 55-70 years with COVID-19, enrolled during active disease. Each CDR3 is given with its conserved first and last residue. The D gene is left open where the match is weak. Where a row states a size, it is once, few, many or the class of an expanded clone; other rows omit it.

>.|.|TRBJ2-3|TRBV5-1
CASSGGQPSTDTQYF
TGCGCCAGCAGCGGGGGACAACCTAGCACAGATACGCAGTATTTT
>TRBD1|.|TRBJ1-3|TRBV7-6
CASSLDRASTIYF
TGTGCCAGCAGCTTGGACAGGGCCAGCACCATATATTTT
>.|.|TRBJ1-4|TRBV28
CASTNQGPYEKLFF
TGTGCCAGCACCAACCAGGGGCCGTACGAAAAACTGTTTTTT
>.|few|TRBJ1-2|TRBV18
CASSPLRGKDYGYTF
TGTGCCAGCTCACCCCTCCGGGGAAAGGACTATGGCTACACCTTC
>.|many|TRBJ2-1|TRBV7-8
CASSLGGTPRSSYNEQFF
TGTGCCAGCAGCTTAGGAGGGACACCACGAAGCTCCTACAATGAGCAGTTCTTC
>TRBD2|.|TRBJ2-1|TRBV2
CASSSSGGLYNEQFF
TGTGCCAGCAGTAGTAGCGGGGGCCTCTACAATGAGCAGTTCTTC
>TRBD1|once|TRBJ1-4|TRBV13
CASSLARGQPATNEKLFF
TGTGCCAGCAGCTTAGCTAGGGGACAGCCTGCAACTAATGAAAAACTGTTTTTT
>TRBD1|.|TRBJ2-7|TRBV6-5
CASSYLDRVGEQYF
TGTGCCAGCAGTTACCTGGACAGGGTGGGAGAGCAGTACTTC
>TRBD1|.|TRBJ1-4|TRBV7-6
CASSLGTGSFEKLFF
TGTGCCAGCAGCTTAGGGACAGGGAGTTTCGAAAAACTGTTTTTT
>.|.|TRBJ2-2|TRBV3-1/TRBV3-2
CASRGWQGQNTGELFF
TGTGCCAGCAGAGGATGGCAGGGGCAGAACACCGGGGAGCTGTTTTTT
>.|.|TRBJ2-5|TRBV30
CAWSVLATDQETQYF
TGTGCCTGGAGTGTACTCGCGACAGACCAAGAGACCCAGTACTTC
>.|.|TRBJ1-1|TRBV19
CASSITGNTEAFF
TGTGCCAGTAGTATTACGGGGAACACTGAAGCTTTCTTT
>.|.|TRBJ2-2|TRBV3-1/TRBV3-2
CASSLWGQGGELFF
TGTGCCAGCAGCCTATGGGGGCAAGGCGGGGAGCTGTTTTTT
>.|.|TRBJ1-1|TRBV7-9
CASSLAGAFF
TGTGCCAGCAGCCTGGCGGGGGCTTTCTTT
>.|.|TRBJ1-4|TRBV7-8
CASSRSGVGKLFF
TGTGCCAGCAGTCGATCGGGGGTCGGAAAACTGTTTTTT
>.|.|TRBJ1-1|TRBV27
CASSLYQVGDTEAFF
TGTGCCAGCAGTTTATATCAGGTCGGGGACACTGAAGCTTTCTTT
>TRBD1|.|TRBJ2-7|TRBV4-1
CASSQDRGLSSYEQYF
TGCGCCAGCAGCCAAGACAGGGGGCTGAGCTCCTACGAGCAGTACTTC
>TRBD1|.|TRBJ1-1|TRBV27
CASSGLQGAGTEAFF
TGTGCCAGCAGTGGTCTACAGGGGGCTGGCACTGAAGCTTTCTTT
>.|once|TRBJ2-7|TRBV11-2
CASSLSGLGSYEQYF
TGTGCCAGCAGCTTATCCGGACTCGGGAGCTACGAGCAGTACTTC
>.|.|TRBJ1-5|TRBV6-6
CASSRGSGAQHF
TGTGCCAGCAGTCGCGGTTCGGGGGCCCAGCATTTT
>.|.|TRBJ1-1|TRBV18
CASSPLPGVNTEAFF
TGTGCCAGCTCACCCCTCCCGGGGGTGAACACTGAAGCTTTCTTT
>.|many|TRBJ2-5|TRBV5-6
CASSSRETQYF
TGTGCCAGCAGCTCCCGGGAGACCCAGTACTTC
>.|.|TRBJ1-3|TRBV18
CASSPGRDTPGNTIYF
TGTGCCAGCTCACCGGGCAGGGACACTCCTGGAAACACCATATATTTT
>.|.|TRBJ2-3|TRBV9
CASSVEGVSDTQYF
TGTGCCAGCAGCGTAGAGGGGGTATCAGATACGCAGTATTTT
>TRBD1|few|TRBJ2-2|TRBV7-8
CASSHKGQNPLGELFF
TGTGCCAGCAGCCACAAGGGACAGAATCCTCTCGGGGAGCTGTTTTTT
>.|.|TRBJ1-4|TRBV2
CASSEIGGGEKLFF
TGTGCCAGCAGTGAAATAGGGGGAGGGGAAAAACTGTTTTTT
>TRBD1|.|TRBJ1-2|TRBV9
CASSNRDRGPYGYTF
TGTGCCAGCAGCAACCGGGACAGGGGCCCCTATGGCTACACCTTC
>.|.|TRBJ1-2|TRBV25-1
CASSESVVLGYGYTF
TGTGCCAGCAGTGAATCGGTAGTACTTGGCTATGGCTACACCTTC